This TCR beta chain was sequenced for a study of tumor-infiltrating lymphocytes in primary liver carcinoma. Overall study results and limits: Pairs of tumor regions overlapped more than tumor-adjacent and tumor-blood pairs did.

Between roughly 17 and 33 mg of unsorted bulk tissue served as the source from which RNA and DNA were co-extracted. About this clonotype itself: As yet, its antigen is unknown. Its ends do not fully match the called genes, so a read error is possible.

Synthesis of TCR beta cDNA was carried out from 450 to 650 ng total RNA with a constant-region primer. Three nested multiplex PCR rounds of slightly modified ARM-PCR generated TCR beta libraries. TRBV1-TRBV30 forward primers paired with a C-beta reverse primer were used in the first two PCR rounds, which ran approximately 10 cycles each. Each CDR3 protein gets one entry after TCRdb re-called the multiplex PCR reads with MiXCR. The data contain 90,000 to 150,000 distinct CDR3 sequences, around 70% of them seen just once; the ten biggest clones take up 8.1%. From germline, CDR1 is MDHEN and CDR2 SYDVKM. The length of the CDR3 is 13 residues.

This sequence joins TRBV28 and TRBJ1-3, with a possible D match to TRBD1 (6 bases). What was sequenced was tumor-adjacent normal liver tissue. The clonotype comes from a woman in her fifties or sixties with primary liver carcinoma and hepatitis B virus infection. CDR3 in amino acids: CSSSGVSGNIIYF. CDR3 in DNA: TGTTCCAGCTCAGGGGTCTCTGGAAACATCATATATTTT.